This T cell receptor (beta chain) was recovered during a study of response to subunit inactivated influenza vaccine. TCRdb independently ran MiXCR on the RT-PCR reads; one entry per CDR3 protein. The profile shows hundreds of thousands of distinct CDR3 sequences, 6% to 9% of them singletons. Study findings and constraints: Authors suggested each seasonal flu vaccination may recruit only limited numbers of new T cells.

This clonotype was detected only a few times. Antigen specificity is unknown. CDR1 is MNHEY, CDR2 SVGEGT, per germline. The CDR3 is 15 residues long. The V and J ends lost 5 bases and 1 base, in that order; junction bases with no gene match: 5. The TCR comes from a man in his fifties or sixties who received an inactivated influenza vaccine. The source material was PBMCs from blood, sampled less than 30 months after vaccination. The chain links TRBV6-2 or TRBV6-3 to TRBJ2-1, with TRBD2 matching over 7 bases. Here the CDR3 DNA reads TGTGCCAGCAGTAGGGACTACTTTTCCTACAATGAGCAGTTCTTC. This sequence encodes CASSRDYFSYNEQFF.